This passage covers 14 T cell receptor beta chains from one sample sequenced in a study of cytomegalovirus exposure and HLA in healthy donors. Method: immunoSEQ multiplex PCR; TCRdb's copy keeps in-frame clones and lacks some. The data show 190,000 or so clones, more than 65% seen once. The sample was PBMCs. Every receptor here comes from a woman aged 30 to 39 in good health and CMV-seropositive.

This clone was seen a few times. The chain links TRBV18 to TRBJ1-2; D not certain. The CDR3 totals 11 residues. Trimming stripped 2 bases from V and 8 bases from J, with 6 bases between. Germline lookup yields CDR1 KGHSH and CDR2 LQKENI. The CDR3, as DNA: TGTGCCAGCTCACCAGGGGAGGGCTACACCTTC. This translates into CASSPGEGYTF.

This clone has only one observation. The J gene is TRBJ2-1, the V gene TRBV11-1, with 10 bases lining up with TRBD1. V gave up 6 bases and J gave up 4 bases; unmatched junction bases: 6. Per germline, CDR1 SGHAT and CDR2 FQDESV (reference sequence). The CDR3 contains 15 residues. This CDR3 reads CASRQDRGRYNEQFF. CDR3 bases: TGTGCCAGCAGACAAGACAGGGGGCGGTACAATGAGCAGTTCTTC.

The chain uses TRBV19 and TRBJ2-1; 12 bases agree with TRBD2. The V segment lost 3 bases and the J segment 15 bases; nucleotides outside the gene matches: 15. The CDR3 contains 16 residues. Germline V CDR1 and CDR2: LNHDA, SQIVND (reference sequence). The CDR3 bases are TGTGCCAGTAGTATGGCCCCCGGGACTAGCGGGTCGGGAGGGTTCTTC. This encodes CASSMAPGTSGSGGFF.

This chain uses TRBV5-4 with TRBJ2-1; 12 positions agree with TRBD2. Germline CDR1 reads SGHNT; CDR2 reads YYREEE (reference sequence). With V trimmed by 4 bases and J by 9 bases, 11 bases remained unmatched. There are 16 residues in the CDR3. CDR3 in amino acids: CASSRQTSGRSGEQFF. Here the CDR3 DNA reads TGTGCCAGCAGCCGTCAGACTAGCGGGAGATCGGGTGAGCAGTTCTTC.

The CDR3: CATSSLGGNTEAFF. The CDR3, as DNA: TGTGCCACCAGCAGCTTAGGGGGGAACACTGAAGCTTTCTTT. The chain employs TRBV15 and TRBJ1-1; D perhaps matches TRBD1 (6 bases). The V end was cut by 3 bases, the J end by 1 base, with 9 bases between. The CDR3 sequence is 14 residues long. Germline assignment: CDR1 LNHNV and CDR2 YYDKDF (reference sequence).

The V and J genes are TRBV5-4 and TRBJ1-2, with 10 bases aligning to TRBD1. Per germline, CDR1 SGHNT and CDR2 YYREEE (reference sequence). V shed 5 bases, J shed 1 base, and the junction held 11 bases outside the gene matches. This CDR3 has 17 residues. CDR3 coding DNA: TGTGCCAGCAGTATAACCGGGACAGGGGTTGGTAACTATGGCTACACCTTC. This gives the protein CASSITGTGVGNYGYTF.

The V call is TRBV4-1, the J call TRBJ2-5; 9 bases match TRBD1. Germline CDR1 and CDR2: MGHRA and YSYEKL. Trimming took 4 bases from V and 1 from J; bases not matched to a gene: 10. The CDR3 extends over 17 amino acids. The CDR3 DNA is TGCGCCAGCAGCCGGAAAGGACAGGGGTCTGTCCAAGAGACCCAGTACTTC. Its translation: CASSRKGQGSVQETQYF.

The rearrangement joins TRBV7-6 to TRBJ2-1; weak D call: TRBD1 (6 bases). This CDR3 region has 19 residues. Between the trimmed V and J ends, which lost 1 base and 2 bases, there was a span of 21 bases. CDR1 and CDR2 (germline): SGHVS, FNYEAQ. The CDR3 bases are TGTGCCAGCAGCTTAGAATTGGGCACGACAGGCTCCCCCTACAATGAGCAGTTCTTC. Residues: CASSLELGTTGSPYNEQFF. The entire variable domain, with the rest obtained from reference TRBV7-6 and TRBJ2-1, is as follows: GAGVSQSPRYKVTKRGQDVALRCDPISGHVSLYWYRQALGQGPEFLTYFNYEAQQDKSGLPNDRFSAERPEGSISTLTIQRTEQRDSAMYRCASSLELGTTGSPYNEQFFGPGTRLTVL.

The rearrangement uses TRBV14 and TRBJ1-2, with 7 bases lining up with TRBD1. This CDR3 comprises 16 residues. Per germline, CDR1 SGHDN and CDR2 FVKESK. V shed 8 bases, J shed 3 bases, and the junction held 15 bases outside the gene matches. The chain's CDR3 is CASAPAGTASDYGYTF. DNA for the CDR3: TGTGCCAGCGCTCCTGCCGGGACAGCGTCGGACTATGGCTACACCTTC.

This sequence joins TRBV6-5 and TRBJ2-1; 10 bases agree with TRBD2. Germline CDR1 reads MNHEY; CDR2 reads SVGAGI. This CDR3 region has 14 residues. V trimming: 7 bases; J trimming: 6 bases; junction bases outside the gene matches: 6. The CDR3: CASKTSGAPNEQFF. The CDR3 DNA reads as TGTGCCAGCAAAACTAGCGGGGCGCCCAATGAGCAGTTCTTC.

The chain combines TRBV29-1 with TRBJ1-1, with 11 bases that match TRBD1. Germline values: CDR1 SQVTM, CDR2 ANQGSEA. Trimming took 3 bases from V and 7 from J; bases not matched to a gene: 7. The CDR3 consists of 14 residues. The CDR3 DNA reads TGCAGCGTTGATCCCGGACAGGGGGCCGGTGAAGCTTTCTTT. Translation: CSVDPGQGAGEAFF.

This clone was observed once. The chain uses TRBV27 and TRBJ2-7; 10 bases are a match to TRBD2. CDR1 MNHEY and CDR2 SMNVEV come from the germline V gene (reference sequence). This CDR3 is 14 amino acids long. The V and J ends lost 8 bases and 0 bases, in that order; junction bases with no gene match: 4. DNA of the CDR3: TGTGCCAGCCAAGGGACTAGCGACTCCTACGAGCAGTACTTC. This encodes CASQGTSDSYEQYF.

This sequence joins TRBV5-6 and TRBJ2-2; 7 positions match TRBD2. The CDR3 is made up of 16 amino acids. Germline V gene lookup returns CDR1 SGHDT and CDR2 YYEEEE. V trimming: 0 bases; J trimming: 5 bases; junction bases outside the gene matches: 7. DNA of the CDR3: TGTGCCAGCAGCTTGGGTGCGGGAGTAGGGACCGGGGAGCTGTTTTTT. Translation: CASSLGAGVGTGELFF.

The CDR3 spells CAWGAGTRSSYEQYF. CDR3 coding DNA: TGTGCCTGGGGGGCTGGGACACGAAGCTCCTACGAGCAGTACTTC. The V call is TRBV30, the J call TRBJ2-7; TRBD1 might be the D (6 bases). The CDR3 is 15 residues long. V was clipped by 5 bases and J by 0 bases, with 17 bases between them. The germline gives CDR1 GTSNPN, CDR2 SVGIG (reference sequence).